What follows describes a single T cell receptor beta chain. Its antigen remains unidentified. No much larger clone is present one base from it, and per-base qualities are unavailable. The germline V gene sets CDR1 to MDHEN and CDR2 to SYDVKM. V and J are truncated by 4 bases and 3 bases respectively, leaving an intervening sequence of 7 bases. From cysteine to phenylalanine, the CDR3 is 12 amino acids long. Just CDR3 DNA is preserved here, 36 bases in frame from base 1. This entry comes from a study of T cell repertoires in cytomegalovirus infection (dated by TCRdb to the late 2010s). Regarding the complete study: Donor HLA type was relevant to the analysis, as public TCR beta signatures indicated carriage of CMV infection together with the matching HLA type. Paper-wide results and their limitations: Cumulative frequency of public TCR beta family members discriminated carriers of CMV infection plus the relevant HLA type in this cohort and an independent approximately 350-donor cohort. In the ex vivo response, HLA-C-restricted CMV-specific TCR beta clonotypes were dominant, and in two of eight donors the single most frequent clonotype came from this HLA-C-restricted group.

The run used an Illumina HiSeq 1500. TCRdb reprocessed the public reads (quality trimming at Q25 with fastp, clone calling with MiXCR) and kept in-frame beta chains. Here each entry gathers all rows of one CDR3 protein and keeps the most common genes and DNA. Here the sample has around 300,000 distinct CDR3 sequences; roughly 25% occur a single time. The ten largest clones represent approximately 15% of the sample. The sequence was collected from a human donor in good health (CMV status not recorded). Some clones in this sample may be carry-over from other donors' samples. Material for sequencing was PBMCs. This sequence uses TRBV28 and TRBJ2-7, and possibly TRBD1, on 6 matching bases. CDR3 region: CASSWTDYEQYF. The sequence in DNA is TGTGCCAGCAGTTGGACAGACTACGAGCAGTACTTC.